The source of this T cell receptor beta chain is a study of T cells in tumors and immune-related adverse events (dated by TCRdb to the early 2020s). According to the germline V gene (reference sequence), CDR1 reads LNHDA and CDR2 reads SQIVND. There are 13 amino acids in the CDR3, from cysteine to phenylalanine inclusive. Only CDR3 DNA is held: 39 bases, read in frame from base 1. The V end gives up 7 bases and the J end 3 bases, leaving 5 bases in the junction not matched to a gene. Remarks on this clone: What this receptor recognizes is not known. No base qualities exist here, and no much larger clone lies one base off it.

The treatment or condition label of this sample denotes: nivolumab (PD-1 blockade) given before sampling. The DNeasy Blood and Tissue Kit was used to extract DNA from formalin-fixed paraffin-embedded specimens. The TCR beta locus was amplified and sequenced using the immunoSEQ assay, from which bulk TCR Vbeta CDR3 data were obtained. Per the original workflow: Non-productive CDR3s, sequences shorter than 7 amino acids, and those not starting with C or ending with F/W were excluded. Analysis was restricted to specimens with at least 1000 reads, and clonotypes were defined at the amino acid level. To compute clonality, Pielou's evenness was subtracted from 1. To equalize library sizes, abundance-weighted random subsampling with replacement was performed 100 times so that 95% confidence intervals could be reported. Repertoire overlap was quantified with the Morisita overlap index, and the top 40 clones per specimen were checked for overlap with the irAE. The table comes from immuneACCESS by way of TCRdb, which keeps in-frame sequences with V and J called. Part of the clones is missing from these tables; in studies checked, under half for an unresolved V gene and the rest for unknown reasons. From that table come the V and J calls and clone size; the DNA was used to work out D and trimming. The sample table records thousands of clones; around 80% of these occur just once. The ten top clones hold around 23% of the sample.

The sample consisted of skin tissue, taken from a patient treated with anti-PD-1 therapy. Recombination connected TRBV19 to TRBJ2-5; a stretch of 7 junction bases matches TRBD1. The TCR was taken from a female donor with metastatic renal cell carcinoma. The bases are TGTGCCAGTACGGGGACAGAAAAAGAGACCCAGTACTTC. It codes for CASTGTEKETQYF.